This is a list of T cell receptor beta chains from one sample in a study of T cells in Graves' hyperthyroidism and ophthalmopathy. From the multiplex PCR reads, TCRdb called clonotypes with MiXCR, one entry per CDR3 protein. Of 200,000 to 300,000 distinct CDR3 sequences listed, almost 25% are singletons. The sequenced material came from blood. Source of these receptors: a woman aged 40-49 years with Graves' ophthalmopathy. The CDR3 runs from the conserved cysteine through the conserved F or W. D genes are given only for firm matches. Clone size, where shown, is once, few, many, or a class for clones that have expanded.

J	V	D	size	DNA	CDR3
TRBJ2-5	TRBV2	TRBD2	many	TGTGCCAGCAGTAAAAGGGGAGCGGGAGAAGGGGAGACCCAGTACTTC	CASSKRGAGEGETQYF
TRBJ2-5	TRBV4-1	NA	many	TGCGCCAGCAGCCAAGAATACAGCCAAGAGACCCAGTACTTC	CASSQEYSQETQYF
TRBJ2-5	TRBV6-1	TRBD2	NA	TGTGCCAGCAGTGAGACTAGCGGGAGATTGGGTGAGACCCAGTACTTC	CASSETSGRLGETQYF
TRBJ2-2	TRBV6-1	NA	NA	TGTGCCAGCATCCGAGTCTCGAACACCGGGGAGCTGTTTTTT	CASIRVSNTGELFF
TRBJ1-2	TRBV11-1	TRBD1	many	TGTGCCAGCAGCCCTCTACCGGGACAGGGAAACTATGGCTACACCTTC	CASSPLPGQGNYGYTF
TRBJ2-7	TRBV6-2/TRBV6-3	TRBD1	once	TGTGCCAGCGAGGACAGGGATAGCTCCTACGAGCAGTACTTC	CASEDRDSSYEQYF
TRBJ1-5	TRBV28	NA	many	TGTGCCAGCAGTTCCCAGTTCAATCAGCCCCAGCATTTT	CASSSQFNQPQHF
TRBJ2-2	TRBV5-1	NA	few	TGCGCCAGCAGCCGCCCGGGGGCCGGGACCGGGGAGCTGTTTTTT	CASSRPGAGTGELFF
TRBJ2-5	TRBV12-3/TRBV12-4	TRBD1	many	TGTGCCAGCAGTAGGGGACAGGGTGGGAGGGAGACCCAGTACTTC	CASSRGQGGRETQYF
TRBJ2-2	TRBV5-1	NA	many	TGCGCCAGCAGCCCCAGGGTTTCGAACACCGGGGAGCTGTTTTTT	CASSPRVSNTGELFF
TRBJ2-4	TRBV19	NA	many	TGTGCCAGTAGTATAGAACTCCTAGCCAAAAACATTCAGTACTTC	CASSIELLAKNIQYF
TRBJ1-1	TRBV5-1	TRBD1	many	TGCGCCAGCACCCAGGAGGGGGCTAGGACTGAAACTTTCTTT	CASTQEGARTETFF
TRBJ1-2	TRBV7-2	NA	few	TGTGCCAGCAGCTTAGCGGCGCAGGTCTTCTATGGCTACAGCTTC	CASSLAAQVFYGYSF
TRBJ1-3	TRBV30	NA	many	TGTGCCTGGAGTGTAGGGGGGGCTGGAAACACCATATATTTT	CAWSVGGAGNTIYF
TRBJ2-1	TRBV6-2/TRBV6-3	TRBD1	NA	TGTGCCAGCAGCCTGGACAGGTCGTTGGAGCAGTTCTTC	CASSLDRSLEQFF
TRBJ1-2	TRBV7-2	TRBD1	NA	TGTGCCAGCAGCTTCGTGACAGGGGGCGGGGATGGCTACACCTTC	CASSFVTGGGDGYTF
TRBJ1-1	TRBV6-5	NA	many	TGTGCCAGCAGTCTTGGGACGAGGAGCACTGAAGCTTTCTTT	CASSLGTRSTEAFF
TRBJ2-5	TRBV6-1	TRBD2	NA	TGTGCCAGCAGTGATTACGGGACTAGCTCTCGAGAGACCCAGTACTTC	CASSDYGTSSRETQYF
TRBJ1-5	TRBV27	TRBD1	many	TGTGCCAGCAGTGCCACAGGGGGCCTGGTTCAGCCCCAGCATTTT	CASSATGGLVQPQHF
TRBJ2-7	TRBV5-1	NA	many	TGCGCCAGCAGCTTGGTTAGAGGGTCCTACGAGCAGTACTTC	CASSLVRGSYEQYF
TRBJ1-3	TRBV20-1	NA	many	TGCAGTGCTAGAATGGAGAGCTCTGGAAACACCATATATTTT	CSARMESSGNTIYF
TRBJ2-5	TRBV30	TRBD2	NA	TGTGCCTGGAGTGTAACTAGCGGGAATCAAGAGACCCAGTACTTC	CAWSVTSGNQETQYF
TRBJ2-2	TRBV6-2/TRBV6-3	NA	NA	TGTGCCAGCAGCTACGATATAATTCACGGCCCCGGGGAGCTGTTTTTT	CASSYDIIHGPGELFF